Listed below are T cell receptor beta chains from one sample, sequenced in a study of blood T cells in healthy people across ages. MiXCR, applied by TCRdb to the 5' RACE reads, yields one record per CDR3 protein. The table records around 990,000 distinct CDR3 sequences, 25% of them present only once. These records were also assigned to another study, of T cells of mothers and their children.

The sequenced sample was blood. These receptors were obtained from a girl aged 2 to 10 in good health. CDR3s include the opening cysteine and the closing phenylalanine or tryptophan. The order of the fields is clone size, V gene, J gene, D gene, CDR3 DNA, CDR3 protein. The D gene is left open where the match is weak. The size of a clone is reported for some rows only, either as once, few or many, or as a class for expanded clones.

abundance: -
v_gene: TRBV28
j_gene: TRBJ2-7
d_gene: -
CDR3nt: TGTGCCAGCAGTTTACCCAGGGAAACCGACTACGAGCAGTACTTC
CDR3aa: CASSLPRETDYEQYF

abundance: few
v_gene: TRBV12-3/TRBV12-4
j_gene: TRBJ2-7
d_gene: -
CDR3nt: TGTGCCAGCAGTTTACGGGGGTCCCAAAGTTACGAGCAGTACTTC
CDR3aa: CASSLRGSQSYEQYF

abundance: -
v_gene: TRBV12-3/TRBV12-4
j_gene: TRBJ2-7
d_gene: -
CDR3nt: TGTGCCAGCATCCACGAGCAGTACTTC
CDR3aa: CASIHEQYF

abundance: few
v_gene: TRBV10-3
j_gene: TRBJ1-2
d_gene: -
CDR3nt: TGTGCCCACTCGAGGGACGGTTCGCAGGGCTACACCTTC
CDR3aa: CAHSRDGSQGYTF

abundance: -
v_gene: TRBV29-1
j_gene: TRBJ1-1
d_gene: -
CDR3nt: TGCAGCGTTGTGTTCCGGGACACTGAAGCTTTCTTT
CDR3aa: CSVVFRDTEAFF

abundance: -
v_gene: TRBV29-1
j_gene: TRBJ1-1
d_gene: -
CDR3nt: TGCAGCGCCATATCTTCGTTTTGGAACACTGAAGCTTTCTTT
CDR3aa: CSAISSFWNTEAFF

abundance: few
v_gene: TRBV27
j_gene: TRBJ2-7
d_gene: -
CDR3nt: TGTGCCAGCAGTTCAATGGGCGAGCAGTACTTC
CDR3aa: CASSSMGEQYF

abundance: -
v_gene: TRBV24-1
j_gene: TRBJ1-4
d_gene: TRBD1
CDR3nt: TGTGCCACCAGTCTATCCGGGACAGGGAATGAAAAACTGGTTTTT
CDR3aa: CATSLSGTGNEKLVF

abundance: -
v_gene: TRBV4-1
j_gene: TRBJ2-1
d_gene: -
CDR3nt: TGCGCCAGCAGCCAAAGGTTGGGAAGCAATGAGCAGTTCTTC
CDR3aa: CASSQRLGSNEQFF

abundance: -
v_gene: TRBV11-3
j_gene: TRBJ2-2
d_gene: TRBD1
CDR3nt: TGTGCCAGCAGCAACAGGGGTCAGGGCGGGGAGCTGTTTTTT
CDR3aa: CASSNRGQGGELFF

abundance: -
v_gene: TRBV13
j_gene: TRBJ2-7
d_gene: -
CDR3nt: TGTGCCAGCAGCTATCGGACATACTACGAGCAGTACTTC
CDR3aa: CASSYRTYYEQYF

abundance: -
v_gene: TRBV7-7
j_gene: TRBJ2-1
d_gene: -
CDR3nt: TGTGCTAGCAGCTTAACGGCTGGCCCCAATGAGCAGTTCTTC
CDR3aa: CASSLTAGPNEQFF

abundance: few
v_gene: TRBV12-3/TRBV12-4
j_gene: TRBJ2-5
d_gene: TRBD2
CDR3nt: TGTGCCAGCAGTCCGACAGGACTAGCGGGCGGGACCCAGTACTTC
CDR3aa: CASSPTGLAGGTQYF

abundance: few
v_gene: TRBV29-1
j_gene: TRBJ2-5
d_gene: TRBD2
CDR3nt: TGCAGCGTGGGGACTAGCGGGGGGCCCTTCCAAGAGACCCAGTACTTC
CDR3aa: CSVGTSGGPFQETQYF

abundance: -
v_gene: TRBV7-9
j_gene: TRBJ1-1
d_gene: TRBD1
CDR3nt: TGTGCCAGCAGCCAGACAGGGCCGGAAGCTTTCTTT
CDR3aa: CASSQTGPEAFF

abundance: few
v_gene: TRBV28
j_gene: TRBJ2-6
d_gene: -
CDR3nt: TGTGCCAGCAGTCCTAATGACGGGGCCAACGTCCTGACTTTC
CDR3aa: CASSPNDGANVLTF

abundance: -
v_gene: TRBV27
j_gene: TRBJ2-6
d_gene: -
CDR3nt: TGTGCCAGCAGTGGGGTACTCTCTGGGGCCAACGTCCTGACTTTC
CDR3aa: CASSGVLSGANVLTF